The source of this T cell receptor beta chain is a study of monozygotic twins with inflammatory bowel disease. Study-wide results and limits: The data offered no way to tell different T cell subtypes apart.

TCRdb re-called the 5' RACE reads, yielding one record per CDR3 amino acid sequence without DNA. The sample totals approximately 330,000 distinct CDR3 sequences. Notes on this clonotype: Its antigen remains unidentified.

Germline V CDR1 and CDR2: DFQATT, SNEGSKA (reference sequence). This CDR3 region has 14 residues. This chain connects TRBV20-1 to TRBJ1-1; TCRdb's D call, TRBD1, is unchecked because there is no DNA. Sequencing was performed on blood. The receptor was isolated from a human donor with ulcerative colitis or Crohn's disease, or a healthy co-twin of an affected twin (not recorded which). The CDR3 sequence: CSARDRGGWTEAFF.